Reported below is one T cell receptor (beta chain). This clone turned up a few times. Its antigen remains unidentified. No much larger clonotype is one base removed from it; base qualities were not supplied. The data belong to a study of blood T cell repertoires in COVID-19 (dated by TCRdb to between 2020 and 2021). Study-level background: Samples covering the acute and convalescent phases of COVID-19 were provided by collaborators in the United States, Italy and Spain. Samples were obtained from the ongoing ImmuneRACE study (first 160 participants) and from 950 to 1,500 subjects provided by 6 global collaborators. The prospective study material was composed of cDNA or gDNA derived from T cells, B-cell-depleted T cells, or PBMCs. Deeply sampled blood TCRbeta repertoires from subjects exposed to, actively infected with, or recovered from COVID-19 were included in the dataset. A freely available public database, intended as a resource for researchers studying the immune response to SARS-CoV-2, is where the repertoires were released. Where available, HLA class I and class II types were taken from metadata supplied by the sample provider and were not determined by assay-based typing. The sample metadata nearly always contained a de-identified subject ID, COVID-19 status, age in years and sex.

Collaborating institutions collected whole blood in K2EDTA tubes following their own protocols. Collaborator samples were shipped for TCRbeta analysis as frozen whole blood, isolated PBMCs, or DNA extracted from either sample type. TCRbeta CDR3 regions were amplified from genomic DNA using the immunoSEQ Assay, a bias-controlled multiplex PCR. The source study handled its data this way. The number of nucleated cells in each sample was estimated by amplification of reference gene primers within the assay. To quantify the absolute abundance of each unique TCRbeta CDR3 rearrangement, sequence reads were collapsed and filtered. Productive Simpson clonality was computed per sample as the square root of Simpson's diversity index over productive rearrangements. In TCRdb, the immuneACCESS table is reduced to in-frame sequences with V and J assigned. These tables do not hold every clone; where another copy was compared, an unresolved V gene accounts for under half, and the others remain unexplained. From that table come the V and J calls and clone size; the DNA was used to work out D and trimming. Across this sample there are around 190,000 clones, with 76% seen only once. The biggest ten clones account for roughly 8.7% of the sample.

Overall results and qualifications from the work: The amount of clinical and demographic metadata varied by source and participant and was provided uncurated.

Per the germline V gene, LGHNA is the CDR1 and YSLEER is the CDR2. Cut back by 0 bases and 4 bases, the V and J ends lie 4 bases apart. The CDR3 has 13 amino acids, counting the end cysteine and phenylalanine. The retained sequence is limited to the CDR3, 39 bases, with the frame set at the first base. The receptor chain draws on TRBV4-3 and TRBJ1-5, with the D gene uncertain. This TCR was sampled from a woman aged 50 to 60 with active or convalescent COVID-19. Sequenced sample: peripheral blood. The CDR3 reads CASSQDLNQPQHF. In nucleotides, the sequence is TGCGCCAGCAGCCAAGATCTGAATCAGCCCCAGCATTTT.